The rows below give T cell receptor beta chains drawn from one sample of a study of shared clonotypes between healthy human individuals. Profiling relied on immunoSEQ multiplex PCR, and the TCRdb table lists in-frame clones only, not all of them. The sample contains some 1,900,000 clones, over 85% of which appear only once. What was sequenced was naive CD8+ T cells sorted from blood. The receptors originated from a man aged 18-30 years in good health. Both conserved end residues are part of each CDR3. The order of the fields is D gene, J gene, clone size, CDR3 length, V gene, CDR3 DNA, CDR3 protein. D genes are given only for firm matches. Part of the rows lack a size; the others show once, few, many or a class for expanded clones.

- | TRBJ2-5 | - | 15 | TRBV14 | TGTGCCAGCAGCCAAGATCATCTGGGTCAAGAGACCCAGTACTTC | CASSQDHLGQETQYF
TRBD1 | TRBJ2-7 | - | 16 | TRBV13 | TGTGCCAGCAGCTTAGGAGCCGGGACAGGCCTCTACGAGCAGTACTTC | CASSLGAGTGLYEQYF
TRBD2 | TRBJ2-7 | - | 15 | TRBV29-1 | TGCAGCGTTGAAAAAAGGACTAGCGACTCCTACGAGCAGTACTTC | CSVEKRTSDSYEQYF
- | TRBJ2-2 | - | 14 | TRBV27 | TGTGCCAGCAAGACGGGGCGCGGCACCGGGGAGCTGTTTTTT | CASKTGRGTGELFF
- | TRBJ2-6 | - | 15 | TRBV9 | TGTGCCAGCAGCCTAGGGGCGGTAGGGGCCAACGTCCTGACTTTC | CASSLGAVGANVLTF
- | TRBJ2-7 | - | 16 | TRBV27 | TGTGCCAGCAGTTTAAAGGGGGGAGAGGGGGTTGCCGAGCAGTACTTC | CASSLKGGEGVAEQYF
- | TRBJ2-7 | - | 11 | TRBV27 | TGTGCCAGCACCATGGCCGGCGAGCAGTACTTC | CASTMAGEQYF
TRBD1 | TRBJ2-5 | - | 17 | TRBV28 | TGTGCCAGCAGTCGGACAGGGGCCCTTTTGGGCCAAGAGACCCAGTACTTC | CASSRTGALLGQETQYF
TRBD2 | TRBJ2-1 | - | 16 | TRBV18 | TGTGCCAGCTCACCACCCCTGCTAGCGGGAGACAATGAGCAGTTCTTC | CASSPPLLAGDNEQFF
TRBD1 | TRBJ2-7 | - | 14 | TRBV7-3 | TGTGCCAGCAGCTCTACAGGGGGCTCCTACGAGCAGTACTTC | CASSSTGGSYEQYF
- | TRBJ2-1 | - | 15 | TRBV6-6 | TGTGCCAGCATGTCAGGGGAGGGCTCCTACAATGAGCAGTTCTTC | CASMSGEGSYNEQFF
TRBD1 | TRBJ2-7 | - | 14 | TRBV7-9 | TGTGCCAGCAGAAGACAGGGTCACGGTTACGAGCAGTACTTC | CASRRQGHGYEQYF
TRBD1 | TRBJ2-7 | - | 13 | TRBV9 | TGTGCCAGCAGCCTGAGGGACAGGTACGAGCAGTACTTC | CASSLRDRYEQYF
TRBD1 | TRBJ1-1 | - | 15 | TRBV19 | TGTGCCAGTAGTGGGGCCGGGACAGAGAACACTGAAGCTTTCTTT | CASSGAGTENTEAFF
- | TRBJ2-2 | - | 11 | TRBV29-1 | TGCAGTGCTCACAACCCCGGGGAGCTGTTTTTT | CSAHNPGELFF
- | TRBJ2-7 | once | 16 | TRBV5-1 | TGCGCCAGCAGCTTGGAGACCCGCGGGGTCTCCTACGAGCAGTACTTC | CASSLETRGVSYEQYF
TRBD2 | TRBJ2-2 | - | 15 | TRBV6-1 | TGTGCCAGCAGTGAAGATAGCGGGGGGGCCGGGGAGCTGTTTTTT | CASSEDSGGAGELFF
- | TRBJ1-4 | - | 16 | TRBV4-1 | TGCGCCAGCAGCCCACCCGTGGCAGGGCCTAATGAAAAACTGTTTTTT | CASSPPVAGPNEKLFF
- | TRBJ1-1 | - | 17 | TRBV4-1 | TGCGCCAGCAGCCAAGGGGGTGGGGGGGCATTGAACACTGAAGCTTTCTTT | CASSQGGGGALNTEAFF